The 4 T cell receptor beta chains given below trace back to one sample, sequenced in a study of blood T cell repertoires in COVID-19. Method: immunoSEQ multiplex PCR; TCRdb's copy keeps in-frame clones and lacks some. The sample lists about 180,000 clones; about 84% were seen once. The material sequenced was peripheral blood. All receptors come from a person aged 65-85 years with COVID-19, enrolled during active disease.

The CDR3 DNA follows: TGCAGCGTTGAAGCGACAGCCAGGGACGAGCAGTACTTC. It translates to CSVEATARDEQYF. The J gene is TRBJ2-7, the V gene TRBV29-1, with a weak D call TRBD1 (5 bases). This CDR3 spans 13 amino acids. In germline, CDR1 is SQVTM, CDR2 ANQGSEA. The V end lost 1 base, the J end lost 5 bases, and 12 bases lay between the germline ends.

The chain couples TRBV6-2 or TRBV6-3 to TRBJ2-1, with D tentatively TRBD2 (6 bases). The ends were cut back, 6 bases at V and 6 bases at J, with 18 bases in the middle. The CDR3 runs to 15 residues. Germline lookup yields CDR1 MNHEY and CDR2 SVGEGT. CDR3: CASSGDFGWSNEQFF. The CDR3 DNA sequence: TGTGCCAGCAGCGGGGACTTTGGATGGAGCAATGAGCAGTTCTTC.

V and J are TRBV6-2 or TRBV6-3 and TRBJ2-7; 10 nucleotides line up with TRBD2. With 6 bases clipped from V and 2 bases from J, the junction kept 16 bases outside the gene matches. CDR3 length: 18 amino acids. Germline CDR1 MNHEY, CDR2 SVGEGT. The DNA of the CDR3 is TGTGCCAGCAGACCTCTAGGGGGAACTAGCGGGGTAACCTACGAGCAGTACTTC. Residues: CASRPLGGTSGVTYEQYF.

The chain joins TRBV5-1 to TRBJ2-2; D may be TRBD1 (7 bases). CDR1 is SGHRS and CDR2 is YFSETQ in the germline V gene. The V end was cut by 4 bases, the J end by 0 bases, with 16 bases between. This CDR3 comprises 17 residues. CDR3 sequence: CASSNQEGATNTGELFF. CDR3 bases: TGCGCCAGCAGCAACCAGGAGGGGGCAACGAACACCGGGGAGCTGTTTTTT.